The 3 T cell receptor beta chains listed next were all sequenced from one sample in a study of blood T cell repertoires in COVID-19. TCRdb's table, derived via immunoSEQ multiplex PCR, lists solely in-frame clones and lacks some. The table has fewer than 350,000 clones, approximately 91% seen once. The specimen was PBMCs or T cells enriched from blood (not recorded which). Receptors originate from a woman aged 40 to 50 with acute COVID-19.

This chain joins TRBV27 and TRBJ1-2, with D tentatively TRBD1 (6 bases). V was cut by 3 bases and J by 7 bases, with 12 bases left in between. Germline CDR1 reads MNHEY; CDR2 reads SMNVEV (reference sequence). This CDR3 has 13 residues. The CDR3 coding sequence is TGTGCCAGCAGTTTCATGGGGGGGGCTGGCTACACCTTC. It is translated as CASSFMGGAGYTF.

The chain uses TRBV7-2 and TRBJ1-4, with 8 bases matching TRBD1. Germline lookup yields CDR1 SGHTA and CDR2 FQGNSA. CDR3 length equals 17 residues. Losses at the gene ends were 5 bases for V and 7 bases for J; bases not matched to a gene: 15. The CDR3 DNA sequence: TGTGCCAGCAGCCGCGGACAGGGAGGACTCCTTGGTGAAAAACTGTTTTTT. Its translation is CASSRGQGGLLGEKLFF.

The V call is TRBV6-2 or TRBV6-3, the J call TRBJ2-2, with D unresolved. CDR3 length equals 16 residues. V lost 0 bases and J lost 0, with 8 bases in between. CDR1 is MNHEY and CDR2 is SVGEGT in the germline V gene. The CDR3 region has the DNA TGTGCCAGCAGTTACTCGCTAGGTGCGAACACCGGGGAGCTGTTTTTT. Its protein is CASSYSLGANTGELFF.